The sequence of this TCR beta chain was determined in a study of monozygotic twins with inflammatory bowel disease. Each of TCRalpha and TCRbeta cDNA went through two nested PCRs, lasting 16 and 9 cycles. TCRdb re-called the 5' RACE reads; one entry per CDR3 protein, DNA not given. In all, the sample yields approximately 400,000 distinct CDR3 sequences. Details on this clonotype: Its antigen is as yet unknown.

Whole-study results and caveats: Resolution of different T cell subtypes was not achieved.

The CDR3 extends over 16 amino acids. The germline V gene encodes CDR1 SGHTA and CDR2 FQGNSA. The gene calls are TRBV7-2 and TRBJ2-3; the TCRdb D gene call, TRBD2, has no DNA to confirm it. The origin of this receptor is a human donor with ulcerative colitis or Crohn's disease, or a healthy co-twin of an affected twin (not recorded which). Sequenced input: blood. CDR3 amino acids: CASRRALAGGADTQYF.